This T cell receptor (beta chain) came from a study of cytomegalovirus exposure and HLA in healthy donors. A multiplex PCR was run with 60 Vbeta primers and 13 Jbeta primers. Clones were sequenced by immunoSEQ multiplex PCR, and TCRdb holds only the in-frame ones, with some missing. The table has around 140,000 clones, 80% seen once. The CDR3 totals 14 residues. J lost 7 bases, V lost 3 bases, and 6 bases had no gene match. Looked up from germline, CDR1 is MDHEN and CDR2 is SYDVKM. The receptor's source is a woman younger than 45 in good health and CMV-seronegative. The chain couples TRBV28 to TRBJ2-4, with 7 bases fitting TRBD2. The specimen was PBMCs. DNA for the CDR3: TGTGCCAGCAGTTTCTTTCAGGGAGGGAACATTCAGTACTTC. Translation gives CASSFFQGGNIQYF.